The rows below give T cell receptor beta chains drawn from one sample of a study of T cell responses to AZD1222 COVID-19 vaccine. The assay was immunoSEQ multiplex PCR, and TCRdb's table has in-frame clones only and misses some. The table shows some 150,000 clones, with approximately 90% occurring only once. Sample: peripheral blood, taken on day 0 of AZD1222 vaccination. All receptors come from an adult in good health. Each CDR3 is given with its conserved first and last residue. D genes are given only for firm matches. Part of the rows lack a size; the others show once, few, many or a class for expanded clones.

J: TRBJ2-1; D: TRBD2; V: TRBV9; length: 14; size: NA; CDR3: CASSERGLAGEQFF; DNA: TGTGCCAGCAGCGAACGGGGACTAGCGGGGGAGCAGTTCTTC
J: TRBJ1-4; D: NA; V: TRBV3-1/TRBV3-2; length: 13; size: NA; CDR3: CASSPATNEKLFF; DNA: TGTGCCAGCAGCCCCGCAACTAATGAAAAACTGTTTTTT
J: TRBJ1-1; D: TRBD1; V: TRBV28; length: 17; size: NA; CDR3: CASSRNRGGGMNTEAFF; DNA: TGTGCCAGCAGTCGGAACAGGGGTGGAGGGATGAACACTGAAGCTTTCTTT
J: TRBJ2-3; D: TRBD2; V: TRBV5-4; length: 16; size: NA; CDR3: CASSLAGGRRTDTQYF; DNA: TGTGCCAGCAGCTTGGCGGGGGGGCGCCGCACAGATACGCAGTATTTT
J: TRBJ1-6; D: TRBD1; V: TRBV23-1; length: 17; size: NA; CDR3: CASSQWDRSSYNSPLHF; DNA: TGCGCCAGCAGTCAATGGGACAGGAGCTCCTATAATTCACCCCTCCACTTT
J: TRBJ1-2; D: NA; V: TRBV3-1/TRBV3-2; length: 13; size: NA; CDR3: CASSPSEQRGYTF; DNA: TGTGCCAGCAGCCCGTCCGAGCAACGGGGCTACACCTTC
J: TRBJ1-1; D: TRBD1; V: TRBV6-5; length: 14; size: NA; CDR3: CASSPDRSSTEAFF; DNA: TGTGCCAGCAGTCCGGACAGGTCGAGCACTGAAGCTTTCTTT
J: TRBJ1-2; D: NA; V: TRBV10-2; length: 11; size: NA; CDR3: CASGQLEGYTF; DNA: TGCGCCAGCGGCCAACTAGAGGGCTACACCTTC
J: TRBJ1-2; D: NA; V: TRBV2; length: 13; size: NA; CDR3: CASSQQGNYGYTF; DNA: TGTGCCAGCAGCCAACAGGGAAACTATGGCTACACCTTC
J: TRBJ2-2; D: NA; V: TRBV4-3; length: 17; size: NA; CDR3: CASSQDFVVSNTGELFF; DNA: TGCGCCAGCAGCCAAGATTTTGTCGTATCGAACACCGGGGAGCTGTTTTTT
J: TRBJ1-5; D: NA; V: TRBV29-1; length: 13; size: NA; CDR3: CSAREGSEQPQHF; DNA: TGCAGCGCTCGCGAGGGGAGTGAGCAGCCCCAGCATTTT
J: TRBJ1-1; D: NA; V: TRBV11-2; length: 17; size: NA; CDR3: CASSHAGTRSVNTEAFF; DNA: TGTGCCAGCAGCCATGCCGGGACCCGGTCCGTGAACACTGAAGCTTTCTTT
J: TRBJ1-6; D: NA; V: TRBV4-2; length: 15; size: NA; CDR3: CASSQGMVNSSPLHF; DNA: TGTGCCAGCAGCCAAGGCATGGTTAACAGTTCACCCCTCCACTTT
J: TRBJ1-2; D: NA; V: TRBV21-1; length: 14; size: few; CDR3: CASSLVRANYGYTF; DNA: TGTGCCAGCAGCCTCGTGAGGGCTAACTATGGCTACACCTTC
J: TRBJ2-7; D: NA; V: TRBV7-8; length: 16; size: NA; CDR3: CASSLAGWRSSYEQYF; DNA: TGTGCCAGCAGCTTAGCGGGGTGGCGTTCCTCCTACGAGCAGTACTTC
J: TRBJ2-2; D: TRBD1; V: TRBV24-1; length: 14; size: NA; CDR3: CATGDRANTGELFF; DNA: TGTGCCACCGGGGACAGGGCGAACACCGGGGAGCTGTTTTTT
J: TRBJ1-6; D: NA; V: TRBV11-3; length: 13; size: NA; CDR3: CASSLTQNSPLHF; DNA: TGTGCCAGCAGCTTAACACAAAATTCACCCCTCCACTTT
J: TRBJ2-1; D: TRBD2; V: TRBV13; length: 16; size: NA; CDR3: CASSLGLAGGGNEQFF; DNA: TGTGCCAGCAGCTTGGGACTAGCGGGGGGCGGGAATGAGCAGTTCTTC
J: TRBJ2-7; D: NA; V: TRBV28; length: 15; size: NA; CDR3: CASSLVRYPPYEQYF; DNA: TGTGCCAGCAGTTTAGTCAGGTACCCTCCCTACGAGCAGTACTTC
J: TRBJ2-5; D: NA; V: TRBV24-1; length: 15; size: NA; CDR3: CATSDPGSTRETQYF; DNA: TGTGCCACCAGTGACCCGGGGTCGACGCGGGAGACCCAGTACTTC
J: TRBJ1-2; D: NA; V: TRBV9; length: 15; size: NA; CDR3: CASSVEGGTNYGYTF; DNA: TGTGCCAGCAGCGTAGAAGGAGGGACTAACTATGGCTACACCTTC
J: TRBJ1-6; D: NA; V: TRBV28; length: 15; size: NA; CDR3: CASDGRNSYNSPLHF; DNA: TGTGCCAGCGACGGGAGGAACTCCTATAATTCACCCCTCCACTTT
J: TRBJ2-3; D: TRBD2; V: TRBV19; length: 15; size: NA; CDR3: CASSLAGVGSDTQYF; DNA: TGTGCCAGTAGCTTAGCGGGGGTTGGGTCAGATACGCAGTATTTT